The 28 T cell receptor beta chains given below trace back to one sample, sequenced in a study of T cell responses to AZD1222 COVID-19 vaccine. TCRdb keeps only in-frame clones here, not all; method: immunoSEQ multiplex PCR. The sample yields around 100,000 clones, about 87% seen once. The sequencing here drew on peripheral blood, taken on day 0 of AZD1222 vaccination. The origin of the receptors is an adult in good health.

The chain couples TRBV5-1 to TRBJ1-1; perhaps TRBD1 as D (6 bases). Germline V gives CDR1 SGHRS, CDR2 YFSETQ. The CDR3 is 14 amino acids. The germline V and J ends were trimmed by 4 bases and 3 bases, with 13 bases remaining between them. Here the CDR3 reads CASSNDRWDTEAFF. The CDR3 DNA follows: TGCGCCAGCAGCAACGACAGGTGGGACACTGAAGCTTTCTTT.

The chain employs TRBV28 and TRBJ2-7; unclear D gene. The V and J ends lost 6 bases and 6 bases respectively, with 18 bases between them. The length of the CDR3 is 14 residues. Germline V lookup: CDR1 MDHEN, CDR2 SYDVKM. CDR3 in amino acids: CASRPPNTRGEQYF. The CDR3 nucleotides are TGTGCCAGCAGACCTCCGAACACCAGAGGCGAGCAGTACTTC. Variable domain in full (rest from reference TRBV28 and TRBJ2-7): DVKVTQSSRYLVKRTGEKVFLECVQDMDHENMFWYRQDPGLGLRLIYFSYDVKMKEKGDIPEGYSVSREKKERFSLILESASTNQTSMYLCASRPPNTRGEQYFGPGTRLTVT.

The chain combines TRBV5-6 with TRBJ1-4; maybe TRBD1 (6 bases). Trimming stripped 5 bases from V and 4 bases from J, with 12 bases between. CDR1 and CDR2 (germline): SGHDT, YYEEEE. The CDR3 runs to 14 residues. CDR3 amino acids: CASSKGGVNEKLFF. The CDR3 DNA sequence: TGTGCCAGCAGTAAAGGGGGGGTTAATGAAAAACTGTTTTTT.

The rearrangement uses TRBV5-1 and TRBJ2-1; D might be TRBD2 (7 bases). V was clipped by 0 bases and J by 0 bases, with 16 bases between them. This CDR3 comprises 18 residues. Looked up from germline, CDR1 is SGHRS and CDR2 is YFSETQ. The CDR3 coding sequence is TGCGCCAGCAGCTTGGACGGCGGGGGCCTGAGCTCCTACAATGAGCAGTTCTTC. Encoded protein: CASSLDGGGLSSYNEQFF.

This clone was found once. The genes are TRBV2 and TRBJ2-5, with 12 positions matching TRBD2. Germline V gene data show CDR1 as SNHLY and CDR2 as FYNNEI. This CDR3 has 15 amino acids. V shed 4 bases and J 4 bases; nucleotides not matched to a gene: 4. The CDR3 region is CASSGASGGAETQYF. In DNA, the CDR3 is TGTGCCAGCAGTGGCGCTAGCGGGGGGGCAGAGACCCAGTACTTC.

The J gene is TRBJ1-1, the V gene TRBV7-2; D gene ambiguous. Trimming removed 2 bases at V and 6 bases at J, with 10 bases between. Germline loops: CDR1 SGHTA, CDR2 FQGNSA. This CDR3 is 13 amino acids long. The CDR3 loop reads CASSLWGTAEAFF. As DNA, the CDR3 is TGTGCCAGCAGCTTATGGGGAACGGCTGAAGCTTTCTTT.

The genes are TRBV7-3 and TRBJ2-3, with TRBD1 matching over 11 bases. The trim removed 5 bases at V and 1 base at J, leaving 14 bases unmatched. This CDR3 contains 19 residues. Per germline, CDR1 SGHTA and CDR2 FQGTGA. The CDR3 here is CASSPRLGQGAFGTDTQYF. The CDR3 DNA follows: TGTGCCAGCAGCCCCCGCCTTGGACAGGGGGCATTCGGCACAGATACGCAGTATTTT.

The rearrangement joins TRBV5-1 to TRBJ2-1; D perhaps matches TRBD1 (5 bases). Per germline, CDR1 SGHRS and CDR2 YFSETQ. This CDR3 comprises 14 residues. V was shortened by 2 bases and J by 7 bases, with 13 bases between the two germline ends. CDR3 nucleotides: TGCGCCAGCAGCTTTGTGACAGATCCAAATGAGCAGTTCTTC. Encoded protein: CASSFVTDPNEQFF.

This CDR3 reads CASSGSGFNPEAFF. The CDR3 region has the DNA TGTGCCAGCAGTGGGTCGGGATTCAATCCTGAAGCTTTCTTT. The genes are TRBV25-1 and TRBJ1-1, with D hard to call. The CDR3 spans 14 residues. Deletions cut 4 bases from V and 6 bases from J, with 15 bases between. The V gene's germline CDR1 is MGHDK and CDR2 SYGVNS.

The rearrangement uses TRBV6-6 and TRBJ1-5; D is uncertain. The germline gives CDR1 MNHNY, CDR2 SVGAGI (reference sequence). The CDR3 has 15 amino acids. V lost 0 bases and J 2 bases, leaving 8 bases between the germline ends. The CDR3 spells CASSYSDGRNQPQHF. DNA for the CDR3: TGTGCCAGCAGTTACTCGGATGGACGCAATCAGCCCCAGCATTTT.

This clone was seen just once. This chain joins TRBV7-2 and TRBJ1-2; D perhaps matches TRBD1 (5 bases). This CDR3 spans 13 amino acids. Deletions cut 7 bases from V and 0 bases from J, with 9 bases between. Germline V gene lookup returns CDR1 SGHTA and CDR2 FQGNSA. DNA of the CDR3: TGTGCCAGCACTTTGACAGCTAACTATGGCTACACCTTC. It specifies CASTLTANYGYTF. The variable domain in full, completed from reference TRBV7-2 and TRBJ1-2, reads GAGVSQSPSNKVTEKGKDVELRCDPISGHTALYWYRQSLGQGLEFLIYFQGNSAPDKSGLPSDRFSAERTGGSVSTLTIQRTQQEDSAVYLCASTLTANYGYTFGSGTRLTVV.

This chain uses TRBV6-5 with TRBJ1-2; 10 bases are shared with TRBD1. V gave up 4 bases and J gave up 7 bases; unmatched junction bases: 9. CDR1 and CDR2 (germline): MNHEY, SVGAGI. This CDR3 is 15 amino acids long. The CDR3, as DNA: TGTGCCAGCAGTTTGAAGACAGGGGGCGCGGGTGGCTACACCTTC. Its translation is CASSLKTGGAGGYTF.

A single count supports this clone. The chain has TRBV30 and TRBJ2-5; D perhaps matches TRBD1 (6 bases). V was cut by 0 bases and J by 5 bases, with 13 bases left in between. Germline CDR1 reads GTSNPN; CDR2 reads SVGIG (reference sequence). CDR3 size: 14 residues. The CDR3 spells CAWSVGGLGETQYF. The CDR3 DNA is TGTGCCTGGAGTGTTGGGGGCCTGGGGGAGACCCAGTACTTC. The complete variable domain, with remaining parts taken from reference TRBV30 and TRBJ2-5, reads SQTIHQWPATLVQPVGSPLSLECTVEGTSNPNLYWYRQAAGRGLQLLFYSVGIGQISSEVPQNLSASRPQDRQFILSSKKLLLSDSGFYLCAWSVGGLGETQYFGPGTRLLVL.

V is TRBV6-4 and J is TRBJ1-1, with D tentatively TRBD1 (6 bases). The CDR3 has 13 residues. The V end was cut by 8 bases, the J end by 1 base, with 11 bases between. The germline CDR1 and CDR2 sequences are MRHNA and SNTAGT. CDR3 loop: CASLLDRNTEAFF. The CDR3, as DNA: TGTGCCAGCCTTCTGGACAGGAACACTGAAGCTTTCTTT.

The chain combines TRBV9 with TRBJ2-2; D unresolved. This CDR3 is built from 16 residues. V lost 0 bases and J 5 bases, leaving 14 bases between the germline ends. Germline loops: CDR1 SGDLS, CDR2 YYNGEE. The CDR3 reads CASSVVWATGTGELFF. The CDR3 nucleotides are TGTGCCAGCAGCGTAGTGTGGGCCACCGGGACCGGGGAGCTGTTTTTT.

This chain uses TRBV19 with TRBJ1-3; D uncertain. The CDR3 runs to 13 residues. Germline loops: CDR1 LNHDA, CDR2 SQIVND (reference sequence). Between the trimmed V and J ends, which lost 5 bases and 4 bases, there was a span of 9 bases. The CDR3 spells CASSWTRGNTIYF. The DNA for the CDR3 is TGTGCCAGTAGTTGGACGCGGGGAAACACCATATATTTT.

V usage is TRBV5-1 and J usage is TRBJ2-5, with TRBD2 as a possible D gene (6 bases). Germline assignment: CDR1 SGHRS and CDR2 YFSETQ. V lost 4 bases to trimming and J lost 0 bases, with 19 bases between them. The CDR3 is 17 amino acids. Here the CDR3 DNA reads TGCGCCAGCAGCCCTACCCGACTAGACCGGTACCAAGAGACCCAGTACTTC. The encoded protein is CASSPTRLDRYQETQYF.

The gene calls are TRBV3-1 (or the pseudogene TRBV3-2) and TRBJ2-2; possibly TRBD2 for D (5 bases). Germline loops: CDR1 LGHDT, CDR2 YNNKEL (reference sequence). This CDR3 region has 15 residues. V gave up 1 base and J gave up 4 bases, with 10 bases separating them. The CDR3 loop is CASSQVRVGTGELFF. In nucleotides, the CDR3 is TGTGCCAGCAGCCAAGTGAGGGTGGGCACCGGGGAGCTGTTTTTT.

The chain carries TRBV5-6 and TRBJ1-1; D gene uncertain. The V and J ends lost 4 bases and 3 bases respectively, with 10 bases between them. The germline V gene encodes CDR1 SGHDT and CDR2 YYEEEE. The CDR3 totals 13 residues. Here the CDR3 reads CASSRKRDTEAFF. DNA for the CDR3: TGTGCCAGCAGCCGCAAGCGGGACACTGAAGCTTTCTTT.

CDR3 in amino acids: CATSRGQPLIYEQYF. The CDR3 DNA is TGTGCCACCAGCAGAGGACAGCCCCTAATCTACGAGCAGTACTTC. The chain couples TRBV15 to TRBJ2-7; tentative D call: TRBD1 (5 bases). Trimming took off 1 base at V and 3 bases at J, with 13 bases between the two ends. There are 15 residues in the CDR3. In germline, CDR1 is LNHNV, CDR2 YYDKDF (reference sequence).

The chain joins TRBV28 to TRBJ1-2, with 10 nucleotides matching TRBD1. CDR1 is MDHEN and CDR2 is SYDVKM in the germline V gene. The V gene end was trimmed by 6 bases and the J gene end by 2 bases; junction bases not matched to a gene: 6. This CDR3 region has 15 residues. CDR3: CASRGLGQGNYGYTF. The CDR3 DNA reads as TGTGCCAGCAGAGGCCTGGGACAGGGGAACTATGGCTACACCTTC.

The chain joins TRBV28 to TRBJ1-4; the match to TRBD1 covers 9 bases. This CDR3 contains 15 residues. V was clipped by 9 bases and J by 5 bases; unmatched bases: 10. From germline, CDR1 is MDHEN and CDR2 SYDVKM. CDR3 residues: CASTTGGHRNEKLFF. The CDR3 DNA sequence: TGTGCCAGTACGACAGGGGGGCACAGGAATGAAAAACTGTTTTTT. Combining the CDR3 with reference TRBV28 and TRBJ1-4 gives the whole variable domain DVKVTQSSRYLVKRTGEKVFLECVQDMDHENMFWYRQDPGLGLRLIYFSYDVKMKEKGDIPEGYSVSREKKERFSLILESASTNQTSMYLCASTTGGHRNEKLFFGSGTQLSVL.

DNA for the CDR3: TGTGCCAGCAGCGTAGGTGGCAGGGCCTACGAGCAGTACTTC. As protein: CASSVGGRAYEQYF. The rearrangement uses TRBV9 and TRBJ2-7, with D perhaps TRBD1 (5 bases). The germline CDR1 and CDR2 sequences are SGDLS and YYNGEE. The CDR3 spans 14 residues. V shed 0 bases and J shed 2 bases, with 9 bases lying between them. The full variable domain, with the rest looked up from reference TRBV9 and TRBJ2-7, is DSGVTQTPKHLITATGQRVTLRCSPRSGDLSVYWYQQSLDQGLQFLIQYYNGEERAKGNILERFSAQQFPDLHSELNLSSLELGDSALYFCASSVGGRAYEQYFGPGTRLTVT.

In this sample, this clone turned up a few times. The V gene is TRBV29-1, the J gene TRBJ2-1, with a tentative D call TRBD1 (6 bases). Germline-derived CDR1 and CDR2 are SQVTM and ANQGSEA. This CDR3 spans 11 amino acids. The V end was cut by 6 bases, the J end by 10 bases, with 13 bases between. CDR3 in DNA: TGCAGCGTGGGGGCCCTCGGGGAGCAGTTCTTC. Protein sequence: CSVGALGEQFF.

This chain uses TRBV2 with TRBJ1-4; tentatively, D is TRBD1 (5 bases). Trimming took 6 bases from V and 4 from J, leaving 12 bases between them. Germline lookup yields CDR1 SNHLY and CDR2 FYNNEI. The CDR3 consists of 14 residues. In nucleotides, the CDR3 is TGTGCCAGCAGCCGGGACGGAGGTAATGAAAAACTGTTTTTT. Amino acid sequence: CASSRDGGNEKLFF.

A single count supports this clone. The chain combines TRBV9 with TRBJ2-2; unclear D gene. Germline V gene sequence: CDR1 SGDLS, CDR2 YYNGEE. There are 15 residues in the CDR3. The ends were cut back, 0 bases at V and 0 bases at J, with 6 bases in the middle. The CDR3 region is CASSVATSNTGELFF. In DNA form, the CDR3 reads TGTGCCAGCAGCGTAGCTACATCGAACACCGGGGAGCTGTTTTTT.

The rearrangement joins TRBV19 to TRBJ1-5; D not certain. Trimming shortened V by 3 bases and J by 7 bases, and 16 bases separated the two germline ends. The CDR3 length is 15 residues. Germline values: CDR1 LNHDA, CDR2 SQIVND (reference sequence). Here the CDR3 reads CASSMVNHWVQPQHF. The CDR3 bases are TGTGCCAGTAGTATGGTAAACCATTGGGTCCAGCCCCAGCATTTT.

The V gene is TRBV7-2, the J gene TRBJ2-2; D is uncertain. The V end was cut by 0 bases, the J end by 7 bases, with 3 bases between. This CDR3 has 12 amino acids. Per the germline V gene, CDR1 is SGHTA and CDR2 is FQGNSA. CDR3 protein: CASSLAVGELFF. CDR3 nucleotides: TGTGCCAGCAGCTTAGCGGTCGGGGAGCTGTTTTTT.